A selection of T cell receptor beta chains follows, all from one sample in a study of shared clonotypes between healthy human individuals. Clones were sequenced by immunoSEQ multiplex PCR, and TCRdb holds only the in-frame ones, with some missing. The profile shows more than 550,000 clones, about 90% of them singletons. Sequenced: naive CD8+ T cells sorted from blood. These receptors all stem from a man in his thirties or forties in good health. Each CDR3 is given with its conserved first and last residue. D genes are given only for firm matches. Rows give clone size only sometimes, using once, few, many, or a class for an expanded clone.

CDR3 DNA: TGTGCCAGCAGCGCCGGGACAGGGTTTGCTGAGCAGTTCTTC; CDR3 protein: CASSAGTGFAEQFF; clone size: -; D gene: TRBD1; CDR3 length: 14; V gene: TRBV9; J gene: TRBJ2-1
CDR3 DNA: TGTGCCAGTAGGAGGGCCGACAGCCGCTACTACCAAGAGACCCAGTACTTC; CDR3 protein: CASRRADSRYYQETQYF; clone size: -; D gene: -; CDR3 length: 17; V gene: TRBV19; J gene: TRBJ2-5
CDR3 DNA: TGCGCCAGCAGCTTGAGCCCGGGGCCCTCCTACGAGCAGTACTTC; CDR3 protein: CASSLSPGPSYEQYF; clone size: once; D gene: -; CDR3 length: 15; V gene: TRBV5-1; J gene: TRBJ2-7
CDR3 DNA: TGCGCCAGCAGCCCAATAGCGAGCCAAGAGACCCAGTACTTC; CDR3 protein: CASSPIASQETQYF; clone size: once; D gene: -; CDR3 length: 14; V gene: TRBV4-1; J gene: TRBJ2-5
CDR3 DNA: TGTGCCAGCAGTGAAGGGATTAGGGGACTAGCGGGCTACGAGCAGTACTTC; CDR3 protein: CASSEGIRGLAGYEQYF; clone size: -; D gene: TRBD2; CDR3 length: 17; V gene: TRBV6-1; J gene: TRBJ2-7
CDR3 DNA: TGTGCCAGCAGAGTGATGGGACTCGGGGAGCTGTTTTTT; CDR3 protein: CASRVMGLGELFF; clone size: -; D gene: -; CDR3 length: 13; V gene: TRBV2; J gene: TRBJ2-2
CDR3 DNA: TGCGCCAGCAGGGAAGACAGCCAAGAGACCCAGTACTTC; CDR3 protein: CASREDSQETQYF; clone size: -; D gene: -; CDR3 length: 13; V gene: TRBV10-2; J gene: TRBJ2-5
CDR3 DNA: TGTGCCAGCACCCGGGGAGGGTCCGGGGAGCTGTTTTTT; CDR3 protein: CASTRGGSGELFF; clone size: -; D gene: TRBD2; CDR3 length: 13; V gene: TRBV27; J gene: TRBJ2-2
CDR3 DNA: TGTGCCAGCAGTCAATTAGATACGCAGTATTTT; CDR3 protein: CASSQLDTQYF; clone size: -; D gene: -; CDR3 length: 11; V gene: TRBV6-5; J gene: TRBJ2-3
CDR3 DNA: TGTGCCAGCAGCGTCGAGACAGGGGACGGCTTCTATGGCTACACCTTC; CDR3 protein: CASSVETGDGFYGYTF; clone size: once; D gene: TRBD1; CDR3 length: 16; V gene: TRBV9; J gene: TRBJ1-2
CDR3 DNA: TGTGCCAGCAGCTTTGGCCCAGGGAATGAGCAGTTCTTC; CDR3 protein: CASSFGPGNEQFF; clone size: -; D gene: -; CDR3 length: 13; V gene: TRBV7-9; J gene: TRBJ2-1